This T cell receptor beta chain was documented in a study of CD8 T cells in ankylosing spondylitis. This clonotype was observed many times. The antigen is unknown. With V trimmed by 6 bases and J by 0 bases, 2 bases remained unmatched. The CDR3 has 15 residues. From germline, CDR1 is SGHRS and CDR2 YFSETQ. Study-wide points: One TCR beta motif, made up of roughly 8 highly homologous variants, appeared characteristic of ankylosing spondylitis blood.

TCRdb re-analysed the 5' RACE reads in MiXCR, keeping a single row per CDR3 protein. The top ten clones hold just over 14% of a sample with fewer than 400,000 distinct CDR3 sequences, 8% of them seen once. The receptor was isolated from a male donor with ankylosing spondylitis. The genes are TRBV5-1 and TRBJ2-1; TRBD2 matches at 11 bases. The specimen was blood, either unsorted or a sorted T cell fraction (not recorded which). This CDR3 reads CASKTSGSSYNEQFF. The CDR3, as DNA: TGCGCCAGCAAAACTAGCGGGAGCTCCTACAATGAGCAGTTCTTC. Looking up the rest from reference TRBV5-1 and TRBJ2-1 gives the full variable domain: KAGVTQTPRYLIKTRGQQVTLSCSPISGHRSVSWYQQTPGQGLQFLFEYFSETQRNKGNFPGRFSGRQFSNSRSEMNVSTLELGDSALYLCASKTSGSSYNEQFFGPGTRLTVL.